This TCR beta chain was recorded in a study of T cells in Graves' hyperthyroidism and ophthalmopathy. General study points: Clonotypes that were expanded in thyroid above 0.001 mostly appeared in blood too.

The table lists this clonotype with many counts. What it binds is unknown. Newly diagnosed hyperthyroidism, duration under 2 months, in patients aged 18 to 65. Patients with uncontrolled infections, other autoimmune diseases, pregnancy or lactation were excluded. Authors of the study amplified TCR beta CDR3 regions from RNA transcripts. The primer set for the first-round RT-PCR of the TCR CDR3 was HTBI. TCRdb redid the calling of the multiplex PCR reads with MiXCR, one entry per CDR3 protein. Of approximately 740,000 distinct CDR3 sequences in the sample, 13% to 15% are singletons; the top ten hold roughly a tenth. Trimming shortened V by 3 bases and J by 4 bases, and 10 bases separated the two germline ends. This CDR3 contains 14 residues. CDR1 and CDR2 (germline): SGHRS, YFSETQ.

This TCR derives from a woman aged 18-29 years with Graves' hyperthyroidism. The chain combines TRBV5-1 with TRBJ2-2; perhaps TRBD2 as D (5 bases). Sample: blood. The CDR3 spells CASSSGTSTGELFF. CDR3 DNA sequence: TGCGCCAGCAGCTCGGGTACTAGCACCGGGGAGCTGTTTTTT.